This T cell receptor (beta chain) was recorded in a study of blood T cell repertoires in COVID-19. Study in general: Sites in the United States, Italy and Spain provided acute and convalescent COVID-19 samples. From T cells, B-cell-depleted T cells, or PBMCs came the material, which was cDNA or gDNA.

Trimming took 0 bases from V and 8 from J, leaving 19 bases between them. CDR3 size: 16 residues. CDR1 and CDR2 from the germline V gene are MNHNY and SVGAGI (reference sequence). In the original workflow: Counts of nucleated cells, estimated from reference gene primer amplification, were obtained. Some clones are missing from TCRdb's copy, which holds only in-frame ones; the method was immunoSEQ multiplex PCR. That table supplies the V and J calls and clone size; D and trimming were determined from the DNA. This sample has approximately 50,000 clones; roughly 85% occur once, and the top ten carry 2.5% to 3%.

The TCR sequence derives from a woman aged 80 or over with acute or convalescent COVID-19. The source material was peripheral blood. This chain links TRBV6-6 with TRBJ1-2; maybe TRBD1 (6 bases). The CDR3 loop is CASSYSGRLSGEGYTF. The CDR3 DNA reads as TGTGCCAGCAGTTACTCGGGTCGTTTGTCAGGGGAAGGCTACACCTTC.